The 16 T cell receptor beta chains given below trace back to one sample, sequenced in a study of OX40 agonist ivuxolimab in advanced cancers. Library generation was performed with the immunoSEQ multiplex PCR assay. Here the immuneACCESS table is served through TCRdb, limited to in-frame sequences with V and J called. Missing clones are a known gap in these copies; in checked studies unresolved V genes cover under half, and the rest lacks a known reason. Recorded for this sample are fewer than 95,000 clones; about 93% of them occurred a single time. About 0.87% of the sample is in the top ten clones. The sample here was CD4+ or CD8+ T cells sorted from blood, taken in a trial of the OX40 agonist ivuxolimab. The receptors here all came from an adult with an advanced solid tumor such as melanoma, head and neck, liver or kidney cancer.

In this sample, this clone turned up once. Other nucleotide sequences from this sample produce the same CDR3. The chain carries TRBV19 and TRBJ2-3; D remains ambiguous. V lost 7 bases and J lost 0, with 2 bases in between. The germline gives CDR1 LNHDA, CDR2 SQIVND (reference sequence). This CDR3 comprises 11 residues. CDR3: CASKSTDTQYF. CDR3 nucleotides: TGTGCCAGTAAGAGCACAGATACGCAGTATTTT.

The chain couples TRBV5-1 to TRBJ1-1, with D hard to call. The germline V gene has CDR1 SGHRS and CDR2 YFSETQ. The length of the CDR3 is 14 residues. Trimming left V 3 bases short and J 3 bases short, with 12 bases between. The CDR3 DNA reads TGCGCCAGCAGCTGGGGAAACGGAGACACTGAAGCTTTCTTT. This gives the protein CASSWGNGDTEAFF.

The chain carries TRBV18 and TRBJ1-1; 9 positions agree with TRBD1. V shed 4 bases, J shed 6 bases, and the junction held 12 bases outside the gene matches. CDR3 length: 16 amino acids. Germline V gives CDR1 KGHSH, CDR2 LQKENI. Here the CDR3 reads CASSLRQGVAGSEAFF. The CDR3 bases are TGTGCCAGCTCACTTAGACAGGGGGTAGCGGGTTCTGAAGCTTTCTTT.

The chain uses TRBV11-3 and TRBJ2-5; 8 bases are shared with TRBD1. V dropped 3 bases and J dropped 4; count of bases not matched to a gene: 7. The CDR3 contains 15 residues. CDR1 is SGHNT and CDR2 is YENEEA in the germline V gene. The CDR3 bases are TGTGCCAGCAGCTTGGGACAGGCCCACGGAGAGACCCAGTACTTC. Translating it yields CASSLGQAHGETQYF.

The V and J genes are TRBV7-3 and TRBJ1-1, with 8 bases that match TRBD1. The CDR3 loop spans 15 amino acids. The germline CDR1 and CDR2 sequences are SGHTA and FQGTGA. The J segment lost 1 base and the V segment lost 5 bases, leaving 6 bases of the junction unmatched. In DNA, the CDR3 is TGTGCCAGCAGCGTGGACAGGGTAGGGAACACTGAAGCTTTCTTT. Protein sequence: CASSVDRVGNTEAFF.

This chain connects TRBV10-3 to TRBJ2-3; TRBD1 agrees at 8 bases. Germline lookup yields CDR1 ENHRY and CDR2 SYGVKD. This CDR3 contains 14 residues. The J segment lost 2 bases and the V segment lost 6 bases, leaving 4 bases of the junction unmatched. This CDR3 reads CAIRQGEFTDTQYF. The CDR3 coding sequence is TGTGCCATCAGACAGGGGGAGTTCACAGATACGCAGTATTTT.

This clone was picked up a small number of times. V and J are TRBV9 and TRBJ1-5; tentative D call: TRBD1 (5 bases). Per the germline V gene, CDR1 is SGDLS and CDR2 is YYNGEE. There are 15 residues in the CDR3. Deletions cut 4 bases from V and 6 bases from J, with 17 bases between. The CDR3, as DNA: TGTGCCAGCAGCACGGGATGGGGGGGAGTTCAGCCCCAGCATTTT. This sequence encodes CASSTGWGGVQPQHF.

CDR3 sequence: CASSPLNRGEQPQHF. The CDR3 nucleotides read TGTGCCAGCAGCCCCCTGAATCGGGGGGAACAGCCCCAGCATTTT. The chain couples TRBV28 to TRBJ1-5; D possibly corresponds to TRBD1 (5 bases). The germline V gene encodes CDR1 MDHEN and CDR2 SYDVKM. V lost 6 bases and J 7 bases, leaving 19 bases between the germline ends. The length of the CDR3 is 15 residues.

CDR3 nucleotide sequence: TGTGCCAGCAGCCCAGGGCGAGGGGTCACAGATACGCAGTATTTT. It specifies CASSPGRGVTDTQYF. This chain uses TRBV11-3 with TRBJ2-3, with D tentatively TRBD1 or TRBD2 (5 bases each). The CDR3 has 15 amino acids. Trimming removed 5 bases at V and 2 bases at J, with 14 bases between. The germline CDR1 and CDR2 sequences are SGHNT and YENEEA.

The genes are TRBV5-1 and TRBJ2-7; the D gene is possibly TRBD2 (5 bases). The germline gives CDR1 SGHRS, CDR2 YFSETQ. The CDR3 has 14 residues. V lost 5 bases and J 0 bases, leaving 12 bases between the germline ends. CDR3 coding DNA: TGCGCCAGCAGTGCGTACGGGAACTCCTACGAGCAGTACTTC. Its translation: CASSAYGNSYEQYF.

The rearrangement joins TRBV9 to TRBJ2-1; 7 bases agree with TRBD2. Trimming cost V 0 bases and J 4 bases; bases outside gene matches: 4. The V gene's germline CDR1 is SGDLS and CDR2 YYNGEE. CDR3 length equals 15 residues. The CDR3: CASSVGLAVYNEQFF. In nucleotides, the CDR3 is TGTGCCAGCAGCGTAGGGCTAGCGGTATACAATGAGCAGTTCTTC.

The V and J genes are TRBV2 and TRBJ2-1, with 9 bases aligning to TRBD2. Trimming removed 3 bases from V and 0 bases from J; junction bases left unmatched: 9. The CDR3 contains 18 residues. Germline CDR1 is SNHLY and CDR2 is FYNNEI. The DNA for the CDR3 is TGTGCCAGCAGTGATTTTTCGAGCGGGGGGTACTCCTACAATGAGCAGTTCTTC. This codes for CASSDFSSGGYSYNEQFF.

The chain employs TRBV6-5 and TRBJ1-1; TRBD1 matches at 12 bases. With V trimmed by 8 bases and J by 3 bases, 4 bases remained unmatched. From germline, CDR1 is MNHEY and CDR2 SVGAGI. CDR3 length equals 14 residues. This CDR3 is CASRDRGRDTEAFF. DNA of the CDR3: TGTGCCAGCCGGGACAGGGGGCGAGACACTGAAGCTTTCTTT.

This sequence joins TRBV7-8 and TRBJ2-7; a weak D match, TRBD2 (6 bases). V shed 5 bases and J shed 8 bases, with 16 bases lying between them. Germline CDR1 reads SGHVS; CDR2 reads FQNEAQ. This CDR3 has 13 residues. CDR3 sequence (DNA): TGTGCCAGCAGCCGCCGGGACTCCCTCAAGCAGTACTTC. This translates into CASSRRDSLKQYF.

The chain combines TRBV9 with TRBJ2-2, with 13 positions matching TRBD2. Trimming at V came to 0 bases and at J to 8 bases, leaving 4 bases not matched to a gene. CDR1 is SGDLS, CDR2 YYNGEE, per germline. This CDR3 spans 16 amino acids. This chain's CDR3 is CASSVGTSGSAGELFF. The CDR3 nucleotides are TGTGCCAGCAGCGTAGGGACTAGCGGGAGTGCGGGGGAGCTGTTTTTT.

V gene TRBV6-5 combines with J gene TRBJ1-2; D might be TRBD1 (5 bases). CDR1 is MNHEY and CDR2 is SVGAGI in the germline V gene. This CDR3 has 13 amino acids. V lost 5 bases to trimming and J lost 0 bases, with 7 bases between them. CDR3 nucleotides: TGTGCCAGCAGTACGACAGCTAACTATGGCTACACCTTC. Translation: CASSTTANYGYTF.